This T cell receptor beta chain was sequenced during a study of cytomegalovirus exposure and HLA in healthy donors. Germline V gene lookup returns CDR1 SGHRS and CDR2 YFSETQ. Between the trimmed V and J ends, which lost 0 bases and 7 bases, there was a span of 13 bases. This CDR3 is built from 15 residues. PCR used 60 Vbeta primers and 13 Jbeta primers. The assay was immunoSEQ multiplex PCR, and TCRdb's table has in-frame clones only and misses some. This table has under 200,000 clones, around 79% appearing once. The receptor was isolated from a woman aged 40 to 50 in good health and CMV-seronegative. The rearrangement uses TRBV5-1 and TRBJ2-2, with D perhaps TRBD2 (6 bases). The sample comprised PBMCs. Here the CDR3 reads CASSLASGVIGELFF. As DNA, the CDR3 is TGCGCCAGCAGCTTGGCGTCGGGGGTTATCGGGGAGCTGTTTTTT.